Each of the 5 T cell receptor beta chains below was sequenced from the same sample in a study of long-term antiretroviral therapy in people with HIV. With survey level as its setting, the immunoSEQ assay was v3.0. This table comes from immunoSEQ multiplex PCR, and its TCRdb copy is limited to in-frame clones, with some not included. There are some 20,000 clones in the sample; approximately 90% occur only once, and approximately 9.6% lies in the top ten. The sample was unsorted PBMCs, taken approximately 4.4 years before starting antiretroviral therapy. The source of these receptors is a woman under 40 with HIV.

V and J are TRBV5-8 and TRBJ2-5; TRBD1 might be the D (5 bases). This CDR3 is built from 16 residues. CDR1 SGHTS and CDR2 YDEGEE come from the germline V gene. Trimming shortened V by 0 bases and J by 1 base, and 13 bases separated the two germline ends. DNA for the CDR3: TGTGCCAGCAGCTTGGGCAGGGTGCCTTTCCAAGAGACCCAGTACTTC. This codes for CASSLGRVPFQETQYF.

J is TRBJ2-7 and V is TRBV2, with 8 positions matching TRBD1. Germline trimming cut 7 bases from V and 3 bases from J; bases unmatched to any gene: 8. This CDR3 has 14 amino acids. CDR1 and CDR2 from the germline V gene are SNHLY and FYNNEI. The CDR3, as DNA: TGTGCCAGCAAGTCGCAGGGGGCGCGCTACGAGCAGTACTTC. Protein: CASKSQGARYEQYF.

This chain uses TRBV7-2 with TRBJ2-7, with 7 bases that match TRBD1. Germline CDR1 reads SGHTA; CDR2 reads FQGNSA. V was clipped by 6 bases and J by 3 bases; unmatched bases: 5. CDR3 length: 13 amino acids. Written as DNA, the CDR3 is TGTGCCAGCAGTTCTGGACAGGTCTACGAGCAGTACTTC. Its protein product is CASSSGQVYEQYF.

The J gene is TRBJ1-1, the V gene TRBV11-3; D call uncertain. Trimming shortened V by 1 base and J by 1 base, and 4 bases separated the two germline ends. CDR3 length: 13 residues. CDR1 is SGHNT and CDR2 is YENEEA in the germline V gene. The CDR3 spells CASSLAQNTEAFF. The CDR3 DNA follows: TGTGCCAGCAGCTTAGCACAGAACACTGAAGCTTTCTTT.

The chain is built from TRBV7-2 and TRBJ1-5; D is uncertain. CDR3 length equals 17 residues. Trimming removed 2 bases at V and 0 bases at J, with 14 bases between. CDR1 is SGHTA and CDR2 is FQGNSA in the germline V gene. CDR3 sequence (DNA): TGTGCCAGCAGCTTATCTGCAGGAACCAGTAGCAATCAGCCCCAGCATTTT. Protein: CASSLSAGTSSNQPQHF.